These 20 T cell receptor beta chains were all obtained from the same sample, sequenced in a study of CD8 T cells in ankylosing spondylitis. MiXCR, applied by TCRdb to the 5' RACE reads, yields one record per CDR3 protein. The table includes about 24,000 distinct CDR3 sequences, 10% to 15% detected once. Material: blood. The receptors shown here come from a male donor with ankylosing spondylitis or in good health (not recorded which).

This clonotype was seen many times. The chain employs TRBV28 and TRBJ2-7; D possibly corresponds to TRBD1 (5 bases). This CDR3 region has 14 residues. CDR1 is MDHEN and CDR2 is SYDVKM in the germline V gene. With 1 base removed from V and 5 bases from J, the gap between germline ends came to 12 bases. In DNA, the CDR3 is TGTGCCAGCAGTTTATCGGCTGGACAAAACGAGCAGTACGTC. As protein: CASSLSAGQNEQYV.

This clonotype appeared many times. The J gene is TRBJ2-7, the V gene TRBV29-1, with TRBD1 matching over 7 bases. From germline, CDR1 is SQVTM and CDR2 ANQGSEA. This CDR3 has 14 residues. V was pared by 7 bases and J by 3 bases, with 12 bases of the junction left unmatched. The CDR3 DNA reads as TGCAGCGCCGGTCCGAAGGGGGCGTTCTACGAGCAGTACTTC. Translation gives CSAGPKGAFYEQYF.

Notes on this clonotype: One junction end disagrees with the germline gene, perhaps due to a read error. J is TRBJ2-3 and V is TRBV28, with 9 bases fitting TRBD1. In germline, CDR1 is MDHEN, CDR2 SYDVKM. The CDR3 totals 14 residues. CDR3 in amino acids: CASRITGGTGTQYF. The CDR3, as DNA: TGTGCCAGCAGGATAACAGGGGGCACAGGTACGCAGTATTTT. Based on the CDR3 plus reference TRBV28 and TRBJ2-3, the full variable domain is DVKVTQSSRYLVKRTGEKVFLECVQDMDHENMFWYRQDPGLGLRLIYFSYDVKMKEKGDIPEGYSVSREKKERFSLILESASTNQTSMYLCASRITGGTGTQYFGPGTRLTVL.

This clonotype appeared many times. The chain has TRBV7-9 and TRBJ1-4; D may be TRBD1 (6 bases). The CDR3 is made up of 14 amino acids. Deletions cut 2 bases from V and 7 bases from J, with 11 bases between. Germline lookup yields CDR1 SEHNR and CDR2 FQNEAQ (reference sequence). The CDR3 region is CASSLQGQGEKLFF. CDR3 coding DNA: TGTGCCAGCAGCTTACAGGGGCAGGGTGAAAAACTGTTTTTT.

The genes are TRBV28 and TRBJ1-2; D is possibly TRBD1 (6 bases). V gave up 5 bases and J gave up 8 bases, with 21 bases separating them. Germline CDR1 and CDR2: MDHEN and SYDVKM. The CDR3 contains 15 residues. The CDR3: CASSPATGPLGGYTF. Here the CDR3 DNA reads TGTGCCAGCAGTCCGGCTACAGGGCCCCTTGGGGGCTACACCTTC.

The genes are TRBV3-1 and TRBJ1-1, with a weak D call TRBD1 (6 bases). V lost 4 bases to trimming and J lost 0 bases, with 12 bases between them. From germline, CDR1 is LGHDT and CDR2 YNNKEL (reference sequence). CDR3 length: 15 amino acids. The CDR3 is CASSLGGALNTEAFF. The CDR3 region has the DNA TGTGCCAGCAGCCTAGGGGGAGCGTTGAACACTGAAGCTTTCTTT.

The chain employs TRBV3-1 and TRBJ2-1; maybe TRBD1 (5 bases). The germline CDR1 and CDR2 sequences are LGHDT and YNNKEL (reference sequence). The CDR3 runs 15 residues. The V gene lost 4 bases and the J gene lost 1 base, with 11 bases spanning the gap. The CDR3 spells CASSRAQGSYNEQFF. Here the CDR3 DNA reads TGTGCCAGCAGCCGGGCCCAGGGATCCTACAATGAGCAGTTCTTC.

CDR3 nucleotide sequence: TGTGCCATCAGTGTTGGGGCTGGCGGCCCAGATACGCAGTATTTT. Amino acids: CAISVGAGGPDTQYF. This chain connects TRBV10-3 to TRBJ2-3; D is possibly TRBD1 (5 bases). Trimming pared 4 bases from V and 4 bases from J, leaving 15 bases between. The CDR3 totals 15 residues. The germline V gene has CDR1 ENHRY and CDR2 SYGVKD.

V usage is TRBV29-1 and J usage is TRBJ2-2; D gene unclear. In germline, CDR1 is SQVTM, CDR2 ANQGSEA. The CDR3 is 12 amino acids. V was pared by 5 bases and J by 5 bases, with 9 bases between. DNA of the CDR3: TGCAGCGTTCAGTTGGGTACCGGGGAGCTGTTTTTT. Its protein product is CSVQLGTGELFF.

This clonotype is labeled medium-sized. This chain links TRBV5-1 with TRBJ2-2; D ambiguous. CDR3 size: 15 residues. Per the germline V gene, CDR1 is SGHRS and CDR2 is YFSETQ. Trimming removed 0 bases from V and 2 bases from J, with 8 bases in between. This CDR3 reads CASSLGPTNTGELFF. CDR3 bases: TGCGCCAGCAGCTTGGGGCCAACTAACACCGGGGAGCTGTTTTTT.

This clonotype was seen a handful of times. The chain recombines TRBV7-9 with TRBJ2-5, with no clear D. The CDR3 length is 13 residues. Germline CDR1 is SEHNR and CDR2 is FQNEAQ (reference sequence). V was clipped by 4 bases and J by 5 bases, with 11 bases between them. The CDR3 coding sequence is TGTGCCAGCAGCTCCCTCCTTCGGGAGACCCAGTACTTC. Protein: CASSSLLRETQYF.

This clonotype has just a few counts. This chain links TRBV29-1 with TRBJ2-3; 7 bases fit TRBD2. Per germline, CDR1 SQVTM and CDR2 ANQGSEA. There are 14 residues in the CDR3. V lost 6 bases to trimming and J lost 4 bases; unmatched junction nucleotides: 10. This CDR3 is CSVRPGLQADTQYF. Written as DNA, the CDR3 is TGCAGCGTCCGCCCGGGACTACAGGCAGATACGCAGTATTTT.

The chain employs TRBV4-3 and TRBJ2-3; 8 nucleotides match TRBD1. The CDR3 has 15 residues. Germline-derived CDR1 and CDR2 are LGHNA and YSLEER. V dropped 0 bases and J dropped 5; count of bases not matched to a gene: 4. CDR3 sequence (DNA): TGCGCCAGCAGCCAAGATTCCGGGACAGGAGATACGCAGTATTTT. This encodes CASSQDSGTGDTQYF.

This clonotype was observed a handful of times. The V call is TRBV6-2 or TRBV6-3, the J call TRBJ2-4; TRBD1 matches at 10 bases. Looked up from germline, CDR1 is MNHEY and CDR2 is SVGEGT. The CDR3 spans 14 residues. After removal of 5 bases from V and 6 bases from J, the junction contained 4 bases not matched to a gene. CDR3 in amino acids: CASSRGQGVNIQYF. Here the CDR3 DNA reads TGTGCCAGCAGTCGTGGACAGGGGGTAAACATTCAGTACTTC.

The chain uses TRBV25-1 and TRBJ2-6; unclear D gene. From germline, CDR1 is MGHDK and CDR2 SYGVNS. V lost 5 bases and J lost 0, with 8 bases in between. The CDR3 length is 15 residues. The DNA for the CDR3 is TGTGCCAGCAGTAGATTATCCTCTGGGGCCAACGTCCTGACTTTC. It codes for CASSRLSSGANVLTF.

This clonotype was seen many times. The J gene is TRBJ1-3, the V gene TRBV20-1, with D hard to call. The CDR3 loop spans 12 amino acids. V was pared by 4 bases and J by 3 bases, with 7 bases between. From germline, CDR1 is DFQATT and CDR2 SNEGSKA (reference sequence). The DNA for the CDR3 is TGCAGTGCTACCTTCAGTGGAAACACCATATATTTT. Its protein product is CSATFSGNTIYF.

A remark on this clonotype: A clone one base away is much larger, so this may be a read error. The chain employs TRBV7-8 and TRBJ2-1, with no clear D. Germline values: CDR1 SGHVS, CDR2 FQNEAQ. Trimming stripped 1 base from V and 10 bases from J, with 11 bases between. This CDR3 is 13 amino acids long. The CDR3 DNA follows: TGTGCCAGCAGCTTAGATCTTAAGAGGGAGCAGTTCTTC. Translated, it gives CASSLDLKREQFF.

This clonotype was seen a handful of times. The genes are TRBV7-3 and TRBJ2-2; D gene unclear. The CDR3 has 16 amino acids. Trimming took off 5 bases at V and 2 bases at J, with 15 bases between the two ends. Germline V gene lookup returns CDR1 SGHTA and CDR2 FQGTGA. The CDR3 here is CASSPHWSLNTGELFF. Here the CDR3 DNA reads TGTGCCAGCAGCCCACATTGGTCCCTTAACACCGGGGAGCTGTTTTTT.

V usage is TRBV7-2 and J usage is TRBJ2-5, with D possibly being TRBD1 (5 bases). Looked up from germline, CDR1 is SGHTA and CDR2 is FQGNSA. CDR3 length: 14 residues. V was clipped by 1 base and J by 2 bases, with 8 bases between them. The CDR3 DNA is TGTGCCAGCAGCTTAGTTCCAGGGCAAGAGACCCAGTACTTC. It is translated as CASSLVPGQETQYF.

CDR3 in amino acids: CASSPRGPTYNEQFF. CDR3 nucleotide sequence: TGTGCCAGCAGCCCTCGCGGGCCCACCTACAATGAGCAGTTCTTC. The V and J genes are TRBV11-2 and TRBJ2-1; D might be TRBD2 (5 bases). CDR1 and CDR2 (germline): SGHAT, FQNNGV. The CDR3 has 15 residues. Trimming left V 5 bases short and J 2 bases short, with 13 bases between.